This T cell receptor beta chain was captured by sequencing in a study of early T cells in non-severe SARS-CoV-2 infection (dated by TCRdb to about 2021). At the level of the whole study: Bulk RNA from unsorted whole blood was used for TCR sequencing, so alpha and beta chains could not be paired. General study outcomes and caveats: VDJdb matching was skewed toward anti-spike CD8 responses and likely underestimated virus-specific expansions by missing private and CD4 specificities.

The library was obtained by 5' RACE. The reads were generated on a NextSeq 500. Unique molecular identifiers were attached to individual cDNA molecules in the TCR library protocol so that sequencing error and PCR bias could be corrected. TCR alpha and beta chains were both sequenced, and the abundances of alpha and beta sequences in each sample were closely correlated with each other. The original pipeline was this. Decombinator V4 was used to annotate the V gene, J gene and CDR3 of the TCR sequences. Expanded TCRs were defined as changing significantly between any two time points under a Poisson model with p below 0.0001. TCR abundances were normalised to the total number of TCRs sequenced per sample and were expressed as counts per million. TRAV1-2 paired with TRAJ12, TRAJ20 or TRAJ33 defined MAIT TCRs, while TRAV10 paired with TRAJ18 defined iNKT TCRs. VDJdb, accessed 1 November 2021, was searched for CMV, EBV and SARS-CoV-2 annotated TCRs, with TCRs annotated for multiple antigens excluded. TCRdb redid the processing of the public reads, applying fastp at Q25 and MiXCR, and retained in-frame beta chains. CDR3 protein sequences are deduplicated, and each keeps its most common genes and DNA. The V and J calls and clone size come from TCRdb's table, not from the authors' own analysis. The sample yields approximately 77,000 distinct CDR3 sequences; 12% were counted once. About 14% of the sample lies in the top ten.

This was a case-control study nested in a cohort of healthcare workers in London, UK, who had nasopharyngeal swab PCR tests and blood samples taken every week. Between 23 and 31 March 2020, the week of the UK lockdown, healthcare workers were enrolled and then followed up weekly for as long as 16 weeks. This clonotype came up many times. Which antigen it targets is not known. The input lacks base qualities; no much larger clone sits a single base away. In the germline V gene, CDR1 corresponds to SGHVS and CDR2 to FNYEAQ. V sheds 0 bases and J sheds 0 bases, leaving 7 bases between their ends. From its cysteine to its phenylalanine, the CDR3 spans 15 amino acids. Here the CDR3 DNA is all that survives: 45 bases in frame from base 1.

The source of this sequence is an adult who was a healthcare worker with PCR-confirmed SARS-CoV-2 infection or an uninfected control (not recorded which). The donor label of this sample is uncertain. The specimen comprised whole blood, sampled at baseline. The V gene is TRBV7-6 and the J gene is TRBJ2-3; the D segment could be TRBD2, given 5 matching bases. This receptor has the CDR3 CASSLAGGSTDTQYF. The sequence in DNA is TGTGCCAGCAGCTTAGCGGGCGGGAGCACAGATACGCAGTATTTT.